What follows is one TCR beta chain and its context. Germline CDR1 MDHEN, CDR2 SYDVKM. V dropped 5 bases and J dropped 4 bases, with 17 bases sitting between them. CDR3 length: 16 amino acids. The data were obtained in a study of control samples from healthy donors and cancer patients. The protocol was immunoSEQ multiplex PCR, while the TCRdb copy is restricted to in-frame clones and leaves out a portion. Here the sample spans under 300,000 clones, more than 65% being singletons. The chain carries TRBV28 and TRBJ1-4; D might be TRBD1 (5 bases). Sequenced material: PBMCs. The sequence was obtained from an older woman with lung cancer. The CDR3 loop reads CASSTRGARDNEKLFF. Here the CDR3 DNA reads TGTGCCAGCAGTACGAGGGGCGCTAGGGATAATGAAAAACTGTTTTTT. Full variable domain (rest looked up from reference TRBV28 and TRBJ1-4): DVKVTQSSRYLVKRTGEKVFLECVQDMDHENMFWYRQDPGLGLRLIYFSYDVKMKEKGDIPEGYSVSREKKERFSLILESASTNQTSMYLCASSTRGARDNEKLFFGSGTQLSVL.